These 23 T cell receptor beta chains were all obtained from the same sample, sequenced in a study of T-cell memory formation after mild COVID-19. TCRdb independently ran MiXCR on the 5' RACE reads; one entry per CDR3 protein. This table has 160,000 or so distinct CDR3 sequences, 25% to 40% appearing once. Sequenced sample: PBMCs or a T cell subset sorted from them (not recorded which). The source is an adult woman who had mild COVID-19 (a few samples of this study predate the infection). Cell type and time point are not known.

The rearrangement uses TRBV5-1 and TRBJ2-3; 10 nucleotides match TRBD2. CDR1 and CDR2 from the germline V gene are SGHRS and YFSETQ. Trimming cost V 0 bases and J 3 bases; bases outside gene matches: 4. The CDR3 has 16 amino acids. The CDR3 loop is CASSLGSSGGTDTQYF. CDR3 in DNA: TGCGCCAGCAGCTTGGGTTCTAGCGGGGGTACAGATACGCAGTATTTT.

This clonotype has more than one count but fewer than ten. V gene TRBV12-3 or TRBV12-4 combines with J gene TRBJ2-4; no clear D gene. Trimming took 3 bases from V and 4 from J, leaving 10 bases between them. The CDR3 runs to 14 residues. The CDR3 region is CASSFSDFKNIQYF. CDR3 in DNA: TGTGCCAGCAGTTTCTCCGACTTTAAAAACATTCAGTACTTC.

This clonotype was counted only a few times. An end of the junction does not agree with germline; a read error may underlie this. This rearrangement joins TRBV5-1 to TRBJ2-1, with TRBD2 matching over 13 bases. This CDR3 spans 17 amino acids. CDR1 SGHRS and CDR2 YFSETQ come from the germline V gene. The CDR3 protein is CASSSSAGTSGTDEQFF. CDR3 in DNA: TGCGCCAGTAGCTCATCAGCCGGGACTAGCGGGACCGATGAGCAGTTCTTC.

The chain joins TRBV6-1 to TRBJ2-7, with 7 bases fitting TRBD1. Unmatched junction bases numbered 5, after V lost 1 base and J lost 2 bases. The CDR3 loop spans 15 amino acids. Germline values: CDR1 MNHNS, CDR2 SASEGT. CDR3 bases: TGTGCCAGCAGTGAAGTTCTGGACAGGACCTACGAGCAGTACTTC. Its protein is CASSEVLDRTYEQYF.

The chain employs TRBV7-2 and TRBJ2-5; 9 nucleotides match TRBD2. J was trimmed by 5 bases and V by 5 bases; bases with no gene match: 9. Germline V gene data show CDR1 as SGHTA and CDR2 as FQGNSA. CDR3 length: 15 amino acids. DNA for the CDR3: TGTGCCAGCAGCCCCACGGGACTAGCTGGGGAGACCCAGTACTTC. Protein product: CASSPTGLAGETQYF.

In its sample, this clonotype was seen a few times. The chain carries TRBV20-1 and TRBJ2-7, with a weak D call TRBD2 (6 bases). The germline V gene has CDR1 DFQATT and CDR2 SNEGSKA (reference sequence). This CDR3 contains 13 residues. V was trimmed by 4 bases and J by 0 bases, leaving 10 bases between them. The CDR3 bases are TGCAGTGCTAAGCGGGTTTTCTCCTACGAGCAGTACTTC. It specifies CSAKRVFSYEQYF.

This chain links TRBV7-9 with TRBJ2-5; TRBD1 aligns across 9 bases. With V trimmed by 4 bases and J by 4 bases, 4 bases remained unmatched. The CDR3 covers 14 residues. Germline CDR1 is SEHNR and CDR2 is FQNEAQ (reference sequence). DNA of the CDR3: TGTGCCAGCAGCTGGACAGGGGATGGAGAGACCCAGTACTTC. It translates to CASSWTGDGETQYF.

This chain's CDR3 is CASSPTLGKETQYF. The DNA for the CDR3 is TGTGCCAGCAGTCCAACGCTCGGAAAAGAGACCCAGTACTTC. The gene calls are TRBV3-1 and TRBJ2-5, with unresolved D. V lost 6 bases and J 3 bases, leaving 14 bases between the germline ends. The CDR3 sequence is 14 residues long. Germline V gene sequence: CDR1 LGHDT, CDR2 YNNKEL (reference sequence).

The gene calls are TRBV7-2 and TRBJ2-3; 12 nucleotides agree with TRBD2. V gave up 5 bases and J gave up 6 bases; unmatched junction bases: 3. The germline V gene encodes CDR1 SGHTA and CDR2 FQGNSA. The CDR3 runs 14 residues. DNA of the CDR3: TGTGCCAGCAGCCCGACTAGCGGGAGTGATACGCAGTATTTT. It encodes CASSPTSGSDTQYF.

In its sample, this clonotype was seen a few times. The chain uses TRBV4-2 and TRBJ2-1, with D tentatively TRBD2 (6 bases). In germline, CDR1 is LGHNA, CDR2 YNFKEQ. The CDR3 length is 12 residues. The V and J ends lost 5 bases and 8 bases respectively, with 10 bases between them. DNA for the CDR3: TGTGCCAGCAGCACCTCGGGAGATGAGCAGTTCTTC. Translating it yields CASSTSGDEQFF.

The rearrangement links TRBV12-3 or TRBV12-4 to TRBJ2-3; 11 bases match TRBD1. The CDR3 totals 15 residues. The V and J ends lost 6 bases and 1 base, in that order; junction bases with no gene match: 3. CDR3 bases: TGTGCCAGCAGATGGGACAGGGGGGGCACAGATACGCAGTATTTT. Translation: CASRWDRGGTDTQYF.

The V and J genes are TRBV29-1 and TRBJ2-7; TRBD2 matches 8 bases. Germline V gene data show CDR1 as SQVTM and CDR2 as ANQGSEA. Unmatched junction bases numbered 23, after V lost 5 bases and J lost 5 bases. The CDR3 is made up of 18 amino acids. CDR3 sequence (DNA): TGCAGCGTTCTCCGGGGTTTAGATGAGAGCGGGAGTCGGCACGAGCAGTACTTC. This gives the protein CSVLRGLDESGSRHEQYF.

The V gene is TRBV27, the J gene TRBJ2-1; 12 positions agree with TRBD2. J gave up 4 bases and V 1 base, and 8 bases lay outside the gene matches. CDR1 and CDR2 (germline): MNHEY, SMNVEV (reference sequence). The CDR3 loop spans 18 amino acids. CDR3 region: CASSLLGSSGGGYNEQFF. CDR3 DNA: TGTGCCAGCAGTTTATTAGGGTCTAGCGGGGGGGGATACAATGAGCAGTTCTTC.

J is TRBJ2-6 and V is TRBV9; D not resolved. Per the germline V gene, CDR1 is SGDLS and CDR2 is YYNGEE. V dropped 4 bases and J dropped 0 bases, with 11 bases sitting between them. The CDR3 length is 16 residues. CDR3 sequence: CASSFKGLSGANVLTF. In DNA form, the CDR3 reads TGTGCCAGCAGCTTTAAAGGCCTCTCTGGGGCCAACGTCCTGACTTTC.

The V gene is TRBV7-9, the J gene TRBJ1-1; D gene uncertain. Germline V gene sequence: CDR1 SEHNR, CDR2 FQNEAQ (reference sequence). Between the trimmed V and J ends, which lost 0 bases and 4 bases, there was a span of 9 bases. The CDR3 extends over 14 amino acids. CDR3 region: CASSLADWGTEAFF. CDR3 nucleotides: TGTGCCAGCAGCTTAGCGGATTGGGGCACTGAAGCTTTCTTT.

The rearrangement uses TRBV25-1 and TRBJ2-3, with 8 bases lining up with TRBD2. CDR1 and CDR2 from the germline V gene are MGHDK and SYGVNS. V trimming: 2 bases; J trimming: 1 base; junction bases outside the gene matches: 14. The length of the CDR3 is 19 residues. DNA of the CDR3: TGTGCCAGCAGTGAAGGGGGGCGGGAGGCCCGATACCGCACAGATACGCAGTATTTT. It specifies CASSEGGREARYRTDTQYF.

This clonotype was observed a few times. The chain has TRBV5-1 and TRBJ1-3; TRBD1 aligns across 10 bases. Per germline, CDR1 SGHRS and CDR2 YFSETQ. The CDR3 contains 15 residues. Trimming cost V 3 bases and J 4 bases; bases outside gene matches: 4. The CDR3 spells CASSWGQGRGNTIYF. The DNA of the CDR3 is TGCGCCAGCAGCTGGGGACAGGGGCGCGGAAACACCATATATTTT.

The chain recombines TRBV7-2 with TRBJ1-1; D remains ambiguous. V lost 2 bases, J lost 7 bases, and 8 bases lay in between. CDR1 SGHTA and CDR2 FQGNSA come from the germline V gene. CDR3 length: 12 amino acids. CDR3 loop: CASSLTSVEAFF. Written as DNA, the CDR3 is TGTGCCAGCAGCTTAACGTCGGTTGAAGCTTTCTTT.

This clonotype has more than one count but fewer than ten. V is TRBV20-1 and J is TRBJ2-7; 7 positions match TRBD1. Per the germline V gene, CDR1 is DFQATT and CDR2 is SNEGSKA (reference sequence). V was pared by 3 bases and J by 2 bases, with 4 bases of the junction left unmatched. The CDR3 totals 13 residues. CDR3 coding DNA: TGCAGTGCTAGTCACAGGGGAACCTACGAGCAGTACTTC. It yields the protein CSASHRGTYEQYF.

This chain uses TRBV7-2 with TRBJ1-1; 9 bases match TRBD1. This CDR3 has 14 amino acids. Germline V gene sequence: CDR1 SGHTA, CDR2 FQGNSA. V was pared by 1 base and J by 7 bases, with 4 bases of the junction left unmatched. For the CDR3, the DNA is TGTGCCAGCAGCTTAGTGACAGGGGGTAGTGAAGCTTTCTTT. Its translation is CASSLVTGGSEAFF.

The chain combines TRBV20-1 with TRBJ2-5; D is ambiguous. The V gene's germline CDR1 is DFQATT and CDR2 SNEGSKA (reference sequence). The CDR3 extends over 14 amino acids. Trimming shortened V by 5 bases and J by 5 bases, and 18 bases separated the two germline ends. This CDR3 is CSAPLSSILETQYF. CDR3 coding DNA: TGCAGTGCTCCCCTTTCCTCTATCTTGGAGACCCAGTACTTC.

This clonotype was detected a few times. The chain carries TRBV7-2 and TRBJ1-5, with no clear D. V lost 4 bases and J lost 4, with 8 bases in between. Germline CDR1 reads SGHTA; CDR2 reads FQGNSA. CDR3 length: 13 residues. CDR3: CASSSRGNQPQHF. CDR3 DNA: TGTGCCAGCAGCTCAAGAGGGAATCAGCCCCAGCATTTT.

The rearrangement links TRBV6-5 to TRBJ2-5; no clear D. V was pared by 8 bases and J by 5 bases, with 6 bases between. The CDR3 covers 10 residues. Germline assignment: CDR1 MNHEY and CDR2 SVGAGI. CDR3 residues: CASGLETQYF. CDR3 DNA: TGTGCCAGCGGATTGGAGACCCAGTACTTC.